The clone carrying this T cell receptor (beta chain) was picked up one time. Its specificity is not known. An approximately 220 ng quantity of DNA, 25,000 to 30,000 T cell genomes, went into the sorted-subset replicate PCRs. Generated by immunoSEQ multiplex PCR, the TCRdb table keeps only in-frame clones and is missing some. The sample records roughly 1,600,000 clones, about 98.5% being singletons. This sample stems from a study of shared clonotypes between healthy human individuals. Whole-study findings and limits: Non-shared clonotypes had lower generation probabilities than those shared by all four donors. Naive subsets usually exceeded memory subsets in estimated richness.

Germline loops: CDR1 MNHNY, CDR2 SVGAGI (reference sequence). With V trimmed by 0 bases and J by 2 bases, 5 bases remained unmatched. CDR3 length: 16 residues. V usage is TRBV6-6 and J usage is TRBJ2-7; TRBD2 matches at 9 bases. The material sequenced was naive CD4+ T cells sorted from blood. Subset reported: CD45RA+ positively selected. The clonotype comes from a young man in good health. Here the CDR3 reads CASSYSKGGRAYEQYF. CDR3 sequence (DNA): TGTGCCAGCAGTTACTCGAAGGGCGGGAGGGCCTACGAGCAGTACTTC.